One and the same sample provided the 11 T cell receptor beta chains below, sequenced in a study of cytomegalovirus exposure and HLA in healthy donors. The primer mix had 60 Vbeta and 13 Jbeta primers. Assay: immunoSEQ multiplex PCR; the TCRdb copy retains only in-frame clones and omits some. This sample carries approximately 200,000 clones, 75% to 85% of them seen once, and the ten largest clones take about 2%. The sequencing sample was made of PBMCs. Receptors originate from a woman aged 18-29 years in good health and CMV-seropositive.

The chain employs TRBV11-2 and TRBJ2-3; 11 bases match TRBD2. Germline assignment: CDR1 SGHAT and CDR2 FQNNGV. The trim removed 7 bases at V and 0 bases at J, leaving 15 bases unmatched. The CDR3 totals 19 residues. CDR3 DNA: TGTGCCAGCACCCGACTGGGGCTAGCGGGGGGATCTAGCACAGATACGCAGTATTTT. As protein: CASTRLGLAGGSSTDTQYF.

The genes are TRBV7-2 and TRBJ2-5, with D maybe TRBD2 (7 bases). The germline CDR1 and CDR2 sequences are SGHTA and FQGNSA. V lost 3 bases and J 5 bases, leaving 16 bases between the germline ends. This CDR3 has 15 amino acids. The CDR3 loop is CASSFHGGLGETQYF. CDR3 bases: TGTGCCAGCAGCTTTCACGGGGGGCTGGGTGAGACCCAGTACTTC.

The chain joins TRBV27 to TRBJ2-2; possibly TRBD1 for D (6 bases). The V end was cut by 5 bases, the J end by 7 bases, with 14 bases between. The CDR3 loop spans 14 amino acids. Per the germline V gene, CDR1 is MNHEY and CDR2 is SMNVEV (reference sequence). The CDR3 DNA follows: TGTGCCAGCAGTGACTACAGGGTGGGCGGGGAGCTGTTTTTT. This sequence encodes CASSDYRVGGELFF.

The chain couples TRBV15 to TRBJ1-3; a possible D gene is TRBD1 (6 bases). Trimming took off 0 bases at V and 14 bases at J, with 14 bases between the two ends. The CDR3 length is 13 residues. Per the germline V gene, CDR1 is LNHNV and CDR2 is YYDKDF (reference sequence). The CDR3, as DNA: TGTGCCACCAGCAGAGACCCCCAGGGGATCGTATATTTT. It is translated as CATSRDPQGIVYF.

This chain connects TRBV27 to TRBJ2-1; D gene unclear. With 4 bases removed from V and 5 bases from J, the gap between germline ends came to 12 bases. Per germline, CDR1 MNHEY and CDR2 SMNVEV (reference sequence). This CDR3 comprises 14 residues. The CDR3 nucleotides are TGTGCCAGCAGTTCGTGGGCAGACCACAATGAGCAGTTCTTC. Its translation: CASSSWADHNEQFF.

This sequence joins TRBV4-2 and TRBJ2-7, with a possible D match to TRBD1 (5 bases). Per the germline V gene, CDR1 is LGHNA and CDR2 is YNFKEQ. V dropped 3 bases and J dropped 2 bases, with 11 bases sitting between them. CDR3 size: 14 residues. The DNA for the CDR3 is TGTGCCAGCAGCCAGGAACGACAGACCTACGAGCAGTACGTC. It is translated as CASSQERQTYEQYV.

Notes on this clone: This CDR3 is also generated by other DNA sequences in the sample. The chain recombines TRBV6-4 with TRBJ2-3; 7 nucleotides match TRBD2. Trimming cost V 3 bases and J 0 bases; bases outside gene matches: 0. This CDR3 is built from 14 residues. The germline V gene has CDR1 MRHNA and CDR2 SNTAGT. The CDR3 DNA is TGTGCCAGCAGTGAGCGGGGGAGCACAGATACGCAGTATTTT. Translated, it gives CASSERGSTDTQYF.

V usage is TRBV11-2 and J usage is TRBJ1-4; TRBD1 might be the D (5 bases). The CDR3 spans 16 residues. Germline V gene lookup returns CDR1 SGHAT and CDR2 FQNNGV. Trimming removed 5 bases at V and 2 bases at J, with 15 bases between. The CDR3 DNA follows: TGTGCCAGCAGCCCCCTCCGGGGGAGCACTAATGAAAAACTGTTTTTT. Translation: CASSPLRGSTNEKLFF.

J is TRBJ1-1 and V is TRBV4-1; D not certain. Germline CDR1 and CDR2: MGHRA and YSYEKL. The CDR3 sequence is 13 residues long. V was clipped by 3 bases and J by 1 base, with 6 bases between them. CDR3: CASSHLPNTEAFF. The CDR3 DNA follows: TGCGCCAGCAGCCATCTCCCGAACACTGAAGCTTTCTTT.

The chain uses TRBV27 and TRBJ1-1; tentative D call: TRBD1 (6 bases). Germline CDR1 is MNHEY and CDR2 is SMNVEV (reference sequence). CDR3 length: 14 residues. V lost 0 bases and J lost 3, with 8 bases in between. The CDR3 DNA reads TGTGCCAGCAGTTTATCGGCAGGGGACACTGAAGCTTTCTTT. Residues: CASSLSAGDTEAFF.

V gene TRBV4-1 combines with J gene TRBJ2-1, with D perhaps TRBD2 (5 bases). Germline V lookup: CDR1 MGHRA, CDR2 YSYEKL. Trimming took 5 bases from V and 3 from J, leaving 20 bases between them. CDR3 length equals 17 residues. CDR3 residues: CASSVQRVGVGYNEQFF. The CDR3 DNA is TGCGCCAGCAGCGTACAAAGAGTCGGGGTGGGCTACAATGAGCAGTTCTTC.